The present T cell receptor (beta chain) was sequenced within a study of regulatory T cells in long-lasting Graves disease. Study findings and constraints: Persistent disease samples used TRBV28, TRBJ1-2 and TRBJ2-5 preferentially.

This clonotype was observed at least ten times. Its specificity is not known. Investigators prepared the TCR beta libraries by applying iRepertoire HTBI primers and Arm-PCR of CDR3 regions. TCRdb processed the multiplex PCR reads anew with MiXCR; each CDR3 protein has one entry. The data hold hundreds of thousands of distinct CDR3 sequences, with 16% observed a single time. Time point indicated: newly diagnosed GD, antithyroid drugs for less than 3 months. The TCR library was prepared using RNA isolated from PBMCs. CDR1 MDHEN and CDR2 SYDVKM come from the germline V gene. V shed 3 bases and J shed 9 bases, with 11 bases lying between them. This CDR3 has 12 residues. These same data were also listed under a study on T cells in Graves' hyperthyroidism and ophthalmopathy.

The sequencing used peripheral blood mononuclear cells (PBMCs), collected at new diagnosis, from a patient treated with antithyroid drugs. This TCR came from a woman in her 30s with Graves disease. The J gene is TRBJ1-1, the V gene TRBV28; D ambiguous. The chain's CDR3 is CASSFQQAKAFF. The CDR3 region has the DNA TGTGCCAGCAGTTTCCAGCAGGCGAAAGCTTTCTTT. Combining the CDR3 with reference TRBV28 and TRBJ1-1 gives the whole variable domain DVKVTQSSRYLVKRTGEKVFLECVQDMDHENMFWYRQDPGLGLRLIYFSYDVKMKEKGDIPEGYSVSREKKERFSLILESASTNQTSMYLCASSFQQAKAFFGQGTRLTVV.